The rows below give T cell receptor beta chains drawn from one sample of a study of T-cell reconstitution after alpha-beta-depleted transplantation in children. In TCRdb, the PCR reads were re-called with MiXCR into one record per CDR3 protein. The data hold fewer than 550,000 distinct CDR3 sequences, with roughly a tenth observed a single time. The specimen was PBMCs, collected before TCRalphabeta/CD19-depleted stem cell transplant. All receptors come from a child aged 2 to 15 with inherited bone marrow failure, due to receive a stem cell transplant. Each CDR3 is given without its conserved first and last residue. A D gene is named only where the DNA matches it firmly.

V	D	CDR3
TRBV20-1	.	SGRGLAVNLGTDTQY
TRBV7-2	.	ASSRRGTYEQY
TRBV7-2	TRBD1	ASSLTGGTGNTIY
TRBV7-9	TRBD2	ASSPLGTTYEQY
TRBV4-2	TRBD2	ASSQEASGSYEQY
TRBV27	TRBD2	ASSYLAAFQETQY
TRBV20-1	TRBD1	SASRDRGSEQY
TRBV11-2	.	ASSLDGGYEQY
TRBV10-3	.	AISFRGSADTQY
TRBV12-3/TRBV12-4	.	ASRRWGRYEQY
TRBV10-3	TRBD1	AISPGQRSPLH
TRBV5-5	TRBD1	ASSQTGAPYNEQF
TRBV12-3/TRBV12-4	.	ASLRGDTQY
TRBV7-2	TRBD1	ASSRDRGGKLF
TRBV7-2	TRBD2	ASSQRGLAYNEQF
TRBV4-2	.	ASSHAGDRTDTQY
TRBV24-1	.	ATSNREKPYEQY
TRBV10-3	.	AISRGTGTDTQY
TRBV29-1	TRBD2	SVEDPLAGFINEQF
TRBV28	.	ASSLGGDFRPTYNEQF
TRBV20-1	.	SARVHGIGYEQY
TRBV29-1	.	SVAGAPSTDTQY
TRBV4-2	.	ASSQRPGGRDLSGANVLT
TRBV5-1	TRBD2	ASSTRAGEGDNEQF
TRBV20-1	.	SARELQGGGNTIY
TRBV12-3/TRBV12-4	.	ASSWDKNIQY
TRBV30	.	ASTDAGLHSYNEQF
TRBV20-1	.	SARRLASNEETQY
TRBV29-1	.	SGGNTGELF